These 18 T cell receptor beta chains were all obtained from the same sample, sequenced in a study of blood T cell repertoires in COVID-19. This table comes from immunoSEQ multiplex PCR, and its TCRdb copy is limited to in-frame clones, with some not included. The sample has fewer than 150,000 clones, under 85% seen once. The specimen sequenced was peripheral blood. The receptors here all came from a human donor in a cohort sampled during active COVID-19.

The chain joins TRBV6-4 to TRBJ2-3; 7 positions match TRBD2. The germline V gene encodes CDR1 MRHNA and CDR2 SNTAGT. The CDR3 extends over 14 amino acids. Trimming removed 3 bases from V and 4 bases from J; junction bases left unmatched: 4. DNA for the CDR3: TGTGCCAGCAGTGAGATGGGGGGGGCAGATACGCAGTATTTT. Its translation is CASSEMGGADTQYF.

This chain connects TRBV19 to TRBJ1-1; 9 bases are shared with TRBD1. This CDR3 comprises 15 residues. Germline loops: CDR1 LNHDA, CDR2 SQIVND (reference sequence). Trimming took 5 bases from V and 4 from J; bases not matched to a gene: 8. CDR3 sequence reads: CASSPYSDRGTEAFF. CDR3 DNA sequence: TGTGCCAGTAGTCCATACTCGGACAGGGGCACTGAAGCTTTCTTT. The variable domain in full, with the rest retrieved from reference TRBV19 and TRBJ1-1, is DGGITQSPKYLFRKEGQNVTLSCEQNLNHDAMYWYRQDPGQGLRLIYYSQIVNDFQKGDIAEGYSVSREKKESFPLTVTSAQKNPTAFYLCASSPYSDRGTEAFFGQGTRLTVV.

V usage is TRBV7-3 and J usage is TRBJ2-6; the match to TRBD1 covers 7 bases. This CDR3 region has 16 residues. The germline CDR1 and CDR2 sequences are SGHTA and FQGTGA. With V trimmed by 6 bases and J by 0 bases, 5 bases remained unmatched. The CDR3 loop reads CASSGTVSSGANVLTF. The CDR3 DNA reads TGTGCCAGCAGTGGGACAGTTAGCTCTGGGGCCAACGTCCTGACTTTC.

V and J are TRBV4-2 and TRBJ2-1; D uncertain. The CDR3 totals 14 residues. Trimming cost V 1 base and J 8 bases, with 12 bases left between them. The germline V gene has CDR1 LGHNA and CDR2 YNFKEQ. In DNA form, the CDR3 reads TGTGCCAGCAGCCAAGTCTCCAAAATAGATGAGCAGTTCTTC. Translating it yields CASSQVSKIDEQFF.

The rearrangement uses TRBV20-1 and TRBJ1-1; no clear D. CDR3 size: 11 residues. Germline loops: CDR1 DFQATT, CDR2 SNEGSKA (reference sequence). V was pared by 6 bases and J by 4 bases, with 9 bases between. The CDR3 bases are TGCAGTGCCCTAGGAGCCACTGAAGCTTTCTTT. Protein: CSALGATEAFF.

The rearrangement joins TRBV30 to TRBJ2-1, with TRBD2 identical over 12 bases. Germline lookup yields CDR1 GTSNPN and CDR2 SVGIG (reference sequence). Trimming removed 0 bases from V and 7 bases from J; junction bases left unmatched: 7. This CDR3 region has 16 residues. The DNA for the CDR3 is TGTGCCTGGAGTGTACCTAGCGGGGGGGCCGTGAATGAGCAGTTCTTC. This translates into CAWSVPSGGAVNEQFF.

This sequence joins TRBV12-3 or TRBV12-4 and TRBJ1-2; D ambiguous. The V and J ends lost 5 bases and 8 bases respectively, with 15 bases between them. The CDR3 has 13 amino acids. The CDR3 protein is CASSPASRRGYTF. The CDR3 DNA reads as TGTGCCAGCAGTCCAGCGTCCCGAAGGGGCTACACCTTC.

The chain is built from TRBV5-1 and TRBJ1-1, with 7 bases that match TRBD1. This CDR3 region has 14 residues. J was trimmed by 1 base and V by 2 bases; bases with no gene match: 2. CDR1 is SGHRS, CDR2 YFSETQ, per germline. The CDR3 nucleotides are TGCGCCAGCAGCTTACGGACAGGGAACACTGAAGCTTTCTTT. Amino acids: CASSLRTGNTEAFF.

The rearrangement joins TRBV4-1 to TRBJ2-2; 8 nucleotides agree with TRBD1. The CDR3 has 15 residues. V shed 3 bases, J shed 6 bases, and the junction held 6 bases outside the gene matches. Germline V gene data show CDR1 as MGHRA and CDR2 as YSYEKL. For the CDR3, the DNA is TGCGCCAGCAGCCATGACCGACAGGGGTCCGGGGAGCTGTTTTTT. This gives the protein CASSHDRQGSGELFF.

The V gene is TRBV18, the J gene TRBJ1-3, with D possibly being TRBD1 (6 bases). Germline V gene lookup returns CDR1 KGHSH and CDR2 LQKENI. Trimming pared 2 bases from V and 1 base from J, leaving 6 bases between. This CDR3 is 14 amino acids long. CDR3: CASSPTGSGNTIYF. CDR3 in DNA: TGTGCCAGCTCACCAACAGGGTCTGGAAACACCATATATTTT.

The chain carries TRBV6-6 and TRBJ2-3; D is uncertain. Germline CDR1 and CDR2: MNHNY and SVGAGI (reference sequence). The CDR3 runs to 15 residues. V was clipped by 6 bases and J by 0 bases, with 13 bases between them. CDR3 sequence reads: CASSGGSRSTDTQYF. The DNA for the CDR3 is TGTGCCAGCAGCGGCGGATCTAGGAGCACAGATACGCAGTATTTT.

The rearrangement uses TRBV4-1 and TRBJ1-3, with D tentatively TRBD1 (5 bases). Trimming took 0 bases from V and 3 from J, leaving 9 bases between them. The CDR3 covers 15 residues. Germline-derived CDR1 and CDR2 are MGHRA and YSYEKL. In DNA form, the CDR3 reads TGCGCCAGCAGCCAAGACAGGGCGGATGGAAACACCATATATTTT. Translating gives CASSQDRADGNTIYF.

The CDR3 region is CASSVLAGLTNEKLFF. The CDR3 DNA follows: TGTGCCAGTAGTGTCCTTGCTGGGCTGACTAATGAAAAACTGTTTTTT. This chain links TRBV19 with TRBJ1-4; D call uncertain. Looked up from germline, CDR1 is LNHDA and CDR2 is SQIVND (reference sequence). The CDR3 is 16 amino acids. V was pared by 5 bases and J by 2 bases, with 15 bases between.

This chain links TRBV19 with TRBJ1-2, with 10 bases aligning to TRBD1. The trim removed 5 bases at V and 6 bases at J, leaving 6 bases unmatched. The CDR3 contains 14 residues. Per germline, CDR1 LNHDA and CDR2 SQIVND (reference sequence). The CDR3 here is CASSFTGTGDGYTF. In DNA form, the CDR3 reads TGTGCCAGTAGTTTCACCGGGACAGGGGATGGCTACACCTTC.

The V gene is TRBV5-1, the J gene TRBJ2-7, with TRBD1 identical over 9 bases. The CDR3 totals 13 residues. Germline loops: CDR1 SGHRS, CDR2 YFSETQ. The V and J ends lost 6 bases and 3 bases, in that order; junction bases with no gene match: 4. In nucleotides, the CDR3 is TGCGCCAGCAACAGACAGGGGGGCTACGAGCAGTACTTC. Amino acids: CASNRQGGYEQYF.

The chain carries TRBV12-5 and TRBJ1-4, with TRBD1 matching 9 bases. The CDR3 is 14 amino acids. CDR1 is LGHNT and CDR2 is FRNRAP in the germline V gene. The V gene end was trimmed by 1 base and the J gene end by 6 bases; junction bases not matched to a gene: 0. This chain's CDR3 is CASGLGQGDEKLFF. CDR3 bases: TGTGCTAGTGGTTTGGGACAGGGGGATGAAAAACTGTTTTTT.

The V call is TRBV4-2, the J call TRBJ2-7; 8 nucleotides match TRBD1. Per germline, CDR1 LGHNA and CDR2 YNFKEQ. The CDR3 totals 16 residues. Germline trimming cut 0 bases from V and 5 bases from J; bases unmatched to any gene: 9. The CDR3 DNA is TGTGCCAGCAGCCAAGAAGGGGTAGCAGGGGGCAACGAGCAGTACTTC. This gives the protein CASSQEGVAGGNEQYF.

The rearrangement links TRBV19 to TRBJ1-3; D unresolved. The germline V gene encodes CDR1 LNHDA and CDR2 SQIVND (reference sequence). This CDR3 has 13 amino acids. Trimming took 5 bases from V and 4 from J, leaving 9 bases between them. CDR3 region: CASSPGSGNTIYF. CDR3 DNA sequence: TGTGCCAGTAGTCCTGGCTCCGGAAACACCATATATTTT.